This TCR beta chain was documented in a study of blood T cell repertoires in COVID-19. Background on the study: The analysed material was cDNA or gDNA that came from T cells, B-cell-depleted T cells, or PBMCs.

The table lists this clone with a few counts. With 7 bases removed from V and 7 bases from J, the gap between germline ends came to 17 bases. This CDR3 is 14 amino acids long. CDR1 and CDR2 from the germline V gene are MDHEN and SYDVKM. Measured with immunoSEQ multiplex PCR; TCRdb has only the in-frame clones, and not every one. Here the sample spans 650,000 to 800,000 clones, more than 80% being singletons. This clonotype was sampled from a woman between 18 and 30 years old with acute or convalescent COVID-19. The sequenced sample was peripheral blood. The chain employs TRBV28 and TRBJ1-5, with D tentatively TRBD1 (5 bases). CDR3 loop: CASTLTRVRQPQHF. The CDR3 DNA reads TGTGCCAGCACCCTAACCAGGGTCAGGCAGCCCCAGCATTTT.